Sequencing of this T cell receptor (beta chain) was carried out in a study of PD-L1 blockade in urothelial cancer. As for this clone: Antigen specificity is unknown.

Time point in this sample: pretreatment peripheral blood. Findings and limits, study-wide: Pretreatment peripheral blood TCR clonality that fell below the median predicted better survival among the patients studied.

Repertoires were generated with immunoSEQ multiplex PCR, while TCRdb's copy carries only in-frame clones and drops some. The table records 48,000 or so clones, around nine tenths of them present only once. The CDR3 contains 16 residues. The ends lost 6 bases at V and 9 bases at J; junction bases unmatched: 16. Looked up from germline, CDR1 is LNHDA and CDR2 is SQIVND (reference sequence). The specimen comprised PBMCs, sampled around atezolizumab (anti-PD-L1) treatment. The receptor was derived from a woman aged 55-70 years with urothelial cancer. The rearrangement joins TRBV19 to TRBJ2-1, with 8 nucleotides matching TRBD2. CDR3 nucleotides: TGTGCCAGTAGAAACTACGCGGGGGGTTCATGGGGTGAGCAGTTCTTC. Encoded protein: CASRNYAGGSWGEQFF.